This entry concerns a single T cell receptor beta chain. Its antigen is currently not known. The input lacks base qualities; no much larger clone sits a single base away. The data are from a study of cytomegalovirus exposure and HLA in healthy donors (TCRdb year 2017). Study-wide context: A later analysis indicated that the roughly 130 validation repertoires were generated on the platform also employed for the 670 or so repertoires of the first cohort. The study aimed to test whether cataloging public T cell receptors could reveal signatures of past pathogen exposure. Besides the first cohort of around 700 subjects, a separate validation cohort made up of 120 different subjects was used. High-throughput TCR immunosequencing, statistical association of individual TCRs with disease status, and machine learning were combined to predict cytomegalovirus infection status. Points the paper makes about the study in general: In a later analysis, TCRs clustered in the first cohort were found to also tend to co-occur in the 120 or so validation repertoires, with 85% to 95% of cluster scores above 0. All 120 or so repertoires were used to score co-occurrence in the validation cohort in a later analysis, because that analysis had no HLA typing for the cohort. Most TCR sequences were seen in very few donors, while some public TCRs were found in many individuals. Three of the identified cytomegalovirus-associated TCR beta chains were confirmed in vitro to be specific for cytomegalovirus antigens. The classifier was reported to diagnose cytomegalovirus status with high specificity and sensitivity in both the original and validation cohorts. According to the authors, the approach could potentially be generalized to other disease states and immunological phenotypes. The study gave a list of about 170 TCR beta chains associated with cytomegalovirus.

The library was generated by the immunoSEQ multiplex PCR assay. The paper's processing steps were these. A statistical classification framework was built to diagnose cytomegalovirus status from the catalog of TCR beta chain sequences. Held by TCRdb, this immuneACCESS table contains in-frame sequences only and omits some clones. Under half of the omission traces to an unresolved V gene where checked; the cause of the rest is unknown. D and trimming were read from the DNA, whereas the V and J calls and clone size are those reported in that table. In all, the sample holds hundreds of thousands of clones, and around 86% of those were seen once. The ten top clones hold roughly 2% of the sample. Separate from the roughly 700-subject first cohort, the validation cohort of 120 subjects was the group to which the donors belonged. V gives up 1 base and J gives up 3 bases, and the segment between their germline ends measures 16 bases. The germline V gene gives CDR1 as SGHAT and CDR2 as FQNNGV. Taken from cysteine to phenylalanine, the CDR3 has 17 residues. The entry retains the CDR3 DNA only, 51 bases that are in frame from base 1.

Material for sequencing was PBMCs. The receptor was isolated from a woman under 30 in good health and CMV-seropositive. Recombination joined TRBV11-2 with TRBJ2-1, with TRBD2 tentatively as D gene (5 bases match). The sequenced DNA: TGTGCCAGCAGCTTAGGGGCAGCCGGGAACGTCTACAATGAGCAGTTCTTC. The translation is CASSLGAAGNVYNEQFF.